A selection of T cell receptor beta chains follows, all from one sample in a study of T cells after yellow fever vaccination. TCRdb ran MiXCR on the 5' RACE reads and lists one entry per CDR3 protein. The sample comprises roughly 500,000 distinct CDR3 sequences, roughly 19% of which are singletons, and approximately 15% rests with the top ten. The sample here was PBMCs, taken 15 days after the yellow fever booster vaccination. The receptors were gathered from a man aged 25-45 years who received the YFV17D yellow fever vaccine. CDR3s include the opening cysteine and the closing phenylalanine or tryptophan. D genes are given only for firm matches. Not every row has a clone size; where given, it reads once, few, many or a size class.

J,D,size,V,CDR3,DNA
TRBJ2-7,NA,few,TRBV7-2,CASSLAVRGMGTYEQYF,TGTGCCAGCAGCTTAGCGGTTCGGGGTATGGGTACCTACGAGCAGTACTTC
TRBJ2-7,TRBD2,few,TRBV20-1,CSARGTRLADPYEQYF,TGCAGTGCTAGAGGTACCCGACTAGCGGATCCCTACGAGCAGTACTTC
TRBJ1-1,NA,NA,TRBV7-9,CASGMGWATDTEAFF,TGTGCCAGCGGAATGGGGTGGGCTACAGACACTGAAGCTTTCTTT
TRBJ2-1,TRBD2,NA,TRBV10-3,CAISESEREFYNEQFF,TGTGCCATCAGTGAGTCGGAGCGGGAGTTTTACAATGAGCAGTTCTTC
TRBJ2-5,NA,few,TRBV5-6,CASRVGQLQETQYF,TGTGCCAGCAGAGTTGGACAGCTGCAAGAGACCCAGTACTTC
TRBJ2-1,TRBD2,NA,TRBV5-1,CASSLERSGGDSYNEQFF,TGCGCCAGCAGCTTGGAGCGTAGCGGGGGTGACTCCTACAATGAGCAGTTCTTC
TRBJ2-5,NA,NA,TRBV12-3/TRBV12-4,CASGLWGAGETQYF,TGTGCCAGCGGTTTATGGGGGGCGGGGGAGACCCAGTACTTC
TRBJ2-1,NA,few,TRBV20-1,CSARARGGNEQFF,TGCAGTGCTAGGGCGCGCGGAGGTAATGAGCAGTTCTTC
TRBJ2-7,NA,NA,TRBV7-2,CASSFGGGGYEQYF,TGTGCCAGCAGCTTTGGGGGAGGGGGGTACGAGCAGTACTTC
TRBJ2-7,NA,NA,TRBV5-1,CASSLAVRAYEQYF,TGCGCCAGCAGCTTGGCCGTCAGGGCCTACGAGCAGTACTTC
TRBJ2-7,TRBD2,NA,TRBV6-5,CASSSLAGDYEQYF,TGTGCCAGCAGTTCCCTAGCGGGGGACTACGAGCAGTACTTC
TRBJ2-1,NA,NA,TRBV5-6,CASSLGRLQYNEQFF,TGTGCCAGCAGCTTGGGCAGGCTCCAGTACAATGAGCAGTTCTTC
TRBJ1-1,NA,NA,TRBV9,CASSETPGDTEAFF,TGTGCCAGCAGCGAGACTCCAGGGGACACTGAAGCTTTCTTT
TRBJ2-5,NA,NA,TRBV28,CASSLGQELVGETQYF,TGTGCCAGCAGTTTAGGGCAGGAGCTGGTCGGAGAGACCCAGTACTTC
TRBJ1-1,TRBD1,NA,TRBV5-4,CASRSTGGVEAFF,TGTGCCAGCAGGTCGACAGGGGGCGTTGAAGCTTTCTTT
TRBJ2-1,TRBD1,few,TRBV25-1,CASSGGQGRDEQFF,TGTGCCAGCAGTGGAGGACAGGGGAGGGATGAGCAGTTCTTC
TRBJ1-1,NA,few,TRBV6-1,CASYPYPGTEAFF,TGTGCCAGCTATCCGTACCCGGGCACTGAAGCTTTCTTT
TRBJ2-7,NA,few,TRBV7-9,CASSLESGEEYF,TGTGCCAGCAGCTTAGAGTCGGGGGAAGAGTACTTC
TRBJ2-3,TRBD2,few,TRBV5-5,CASSRNLAETDTQYF,TGTGCCAGCAGCCGCAATCTAGCGGAGACAGATACGCAGTATTTT
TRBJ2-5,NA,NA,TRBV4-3,CASSQDPGFSETQYF,TGCGCCAGCAGCCAAGACCCGGGCTTCTCAGAGACCCAGTACTTC
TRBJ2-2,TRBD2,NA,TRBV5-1,CASSFRAGDTGELFF,TGCGCCAGCAGCTTTCGGGCGGGAGATACCGGGGAGCTGTTTTTT